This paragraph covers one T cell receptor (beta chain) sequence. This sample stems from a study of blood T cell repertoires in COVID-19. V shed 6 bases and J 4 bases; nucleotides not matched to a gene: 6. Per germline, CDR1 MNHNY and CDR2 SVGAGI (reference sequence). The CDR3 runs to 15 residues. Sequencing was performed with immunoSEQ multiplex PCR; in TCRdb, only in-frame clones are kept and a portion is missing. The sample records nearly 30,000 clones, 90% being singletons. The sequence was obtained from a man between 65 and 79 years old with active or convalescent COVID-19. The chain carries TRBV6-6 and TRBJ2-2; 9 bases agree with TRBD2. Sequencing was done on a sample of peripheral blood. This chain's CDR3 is CASSASGMGTGELFF. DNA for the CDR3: TGTGCCAGCAGCGCTAGCGGGATGGGCACCGGGGAGCTGTTTTTT.